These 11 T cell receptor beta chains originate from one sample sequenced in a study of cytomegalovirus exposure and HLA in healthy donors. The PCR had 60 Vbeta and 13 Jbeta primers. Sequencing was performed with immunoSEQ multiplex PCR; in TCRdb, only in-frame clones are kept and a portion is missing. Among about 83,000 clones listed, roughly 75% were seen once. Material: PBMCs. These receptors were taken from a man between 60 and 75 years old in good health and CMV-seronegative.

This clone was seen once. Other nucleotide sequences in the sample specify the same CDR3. The CDR3 region has the DNA TGTGCCTCCCGAGGAGCGTTCTACACTGAAGCTTTCTTT. Translation gives CASRGAFYTEAFF. V gene TRBV19 combines with J gene TRBJ1-1; D call uncertain. There are 13 residues in the CDR3. Per the germline V gene, CDR1 is LNHDA and CDR2 is SQIVND (reference sequence). V lost 11 bases and J 3 bases, leaving 16 bases between the germline ends.

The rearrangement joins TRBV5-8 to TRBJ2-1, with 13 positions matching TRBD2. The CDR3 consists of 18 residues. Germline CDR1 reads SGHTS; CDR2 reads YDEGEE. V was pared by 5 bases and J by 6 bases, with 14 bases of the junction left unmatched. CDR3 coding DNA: TGTGCCAGCAGGGGCGGGACTAGCGGGGAAGATCTTACCAATGAGCAGTTCTTC. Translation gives CASRGGTSGEDLTNEQFF.

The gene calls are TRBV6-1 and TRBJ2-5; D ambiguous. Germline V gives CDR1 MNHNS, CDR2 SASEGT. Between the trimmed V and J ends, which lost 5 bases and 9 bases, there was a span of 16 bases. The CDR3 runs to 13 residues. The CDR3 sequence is CASSQPPTRAQYF. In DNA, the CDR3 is TGTGCCAGCAGTCAACCCCCGACCCGGGCCCAGTACTTC.

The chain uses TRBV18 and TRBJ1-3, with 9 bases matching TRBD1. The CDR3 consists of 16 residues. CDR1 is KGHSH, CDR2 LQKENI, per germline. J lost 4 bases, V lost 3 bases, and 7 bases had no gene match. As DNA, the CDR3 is TGTGCCAGCTCACCGTCACAGGGGGCGATCGGAAACACCATATATTTT. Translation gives CASSPSQGAIGNTIYF. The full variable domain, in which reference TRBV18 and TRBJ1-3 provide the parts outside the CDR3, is NAGVMQNPRHLVRRRGQEARLRCSPMKGHSHVYWYRQLPEEGLKFMVYLQKENIIDESGMPKERFSAEFPKEGPSILRIQQVVRGDSAAYFCASSPSQGAIGNTIYFGEGSWLTVV.

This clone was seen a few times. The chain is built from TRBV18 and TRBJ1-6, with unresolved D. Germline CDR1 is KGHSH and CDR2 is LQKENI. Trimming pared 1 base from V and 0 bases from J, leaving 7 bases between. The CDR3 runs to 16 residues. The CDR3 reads CASSPLQSSYNSPLHF. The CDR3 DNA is TGTGCCAGCTCACCACTACAGAGCTCCTATAATTCACCCCTCCACTTT.

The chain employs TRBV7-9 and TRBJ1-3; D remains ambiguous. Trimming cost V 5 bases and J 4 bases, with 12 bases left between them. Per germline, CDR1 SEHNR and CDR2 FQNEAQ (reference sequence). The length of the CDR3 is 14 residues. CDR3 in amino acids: CASSPPPRGNTIYF. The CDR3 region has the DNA TGTGCCAGCAGCCCACCCCCGAGGGGAAACACCATATATTTT.

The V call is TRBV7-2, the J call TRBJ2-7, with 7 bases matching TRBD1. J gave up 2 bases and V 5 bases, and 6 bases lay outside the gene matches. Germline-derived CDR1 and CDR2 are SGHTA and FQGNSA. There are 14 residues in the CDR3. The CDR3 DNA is TGTGCCAGCAGCCCAAGACAGGGTCCCTACGAGCAGTACTTC. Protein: CASSPRQGPYEQYF.

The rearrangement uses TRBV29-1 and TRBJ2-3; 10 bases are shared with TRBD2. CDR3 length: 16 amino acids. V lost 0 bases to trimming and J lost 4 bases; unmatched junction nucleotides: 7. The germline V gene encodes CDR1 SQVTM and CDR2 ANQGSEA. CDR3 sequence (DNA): TGCAGCGTTGAAGAGTTATGGAGCGGGGGGGCAGATACGCAGTATTTT. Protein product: CSVEELWSGGADTQYF.

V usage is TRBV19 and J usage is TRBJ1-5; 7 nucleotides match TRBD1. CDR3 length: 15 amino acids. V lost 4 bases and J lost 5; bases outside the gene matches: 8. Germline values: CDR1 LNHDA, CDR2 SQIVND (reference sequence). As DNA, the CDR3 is TGTGCCAGTAGTACCCTCGGGACAGCCCATCAGCCCCAGCATTTT. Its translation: CASSTLGTAHQPQHF.

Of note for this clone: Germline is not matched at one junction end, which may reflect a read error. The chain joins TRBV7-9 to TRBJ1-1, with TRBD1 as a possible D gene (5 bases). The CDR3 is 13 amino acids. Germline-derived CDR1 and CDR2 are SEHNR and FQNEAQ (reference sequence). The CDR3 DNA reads TGTTCCAGCAGGTTGGGGCCTCTCACTGAAGCTTTCTTT. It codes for CSSRLGPLTEAFF.

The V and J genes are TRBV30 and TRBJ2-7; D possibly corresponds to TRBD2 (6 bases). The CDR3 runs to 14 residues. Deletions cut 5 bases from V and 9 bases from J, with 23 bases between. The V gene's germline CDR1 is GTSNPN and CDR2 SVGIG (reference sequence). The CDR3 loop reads CAWLDRGAGTGQYF. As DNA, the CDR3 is TGTGCCTGGCTGGATCGAGGGGCGGGGACTGGGCAGTACTTC.